This TCR beta chain stems from a study of T-cell reconstitution after alpha-beta-depleted transplantation in children. The study's findings and limits: There were reportedly several hundred expanded graft clones from which alpha-beta T cells came about two months after transplant.

This clonotype was recorded many times. The antigen remains undetermined. At one boundary the junction diverges from the germline segment, which might be a read error. Germline CDR1 reads DFQATT; CDR2 reads SNEGSKA (reference sequence). The CDR3 contains 16 residues. Library preparation (for TCRbeta) was performed with unique molecular identifiers. TCRdb processed the PCR reads anew with MiXCR; each CDR3 protein has one entry. The sample lists approximately 300,000 distinct CDR3 sequences, roughly 9.1% occurring once. The genes are TRBV20-1 and TRBJ2-3, with 12 bases that match TRBD2. The source material was PBMCs, sampled before TCRalphabeta/CD19-depleted stem cell transplant. This receptor was obtained from a boy under two years old with acute myeloid leukemia, due to receive a stem cell transplant. The CDR3 spells CSASGRASVGTDTQYF. For the CDR3, the DNA is TGCAGCGCTAGCGGGAGGGCCTCAGTGGGCACAGATACGCAGTATTTT.